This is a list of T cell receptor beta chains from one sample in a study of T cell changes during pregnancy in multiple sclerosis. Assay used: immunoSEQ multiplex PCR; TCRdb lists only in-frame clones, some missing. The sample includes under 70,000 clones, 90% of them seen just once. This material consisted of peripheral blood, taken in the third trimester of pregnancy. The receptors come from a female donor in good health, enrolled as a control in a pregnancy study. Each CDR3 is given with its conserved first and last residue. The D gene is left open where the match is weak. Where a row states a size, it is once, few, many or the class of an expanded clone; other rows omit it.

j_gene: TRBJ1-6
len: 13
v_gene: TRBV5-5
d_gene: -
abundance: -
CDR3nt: TGTGCCAGCAGGGAGTCGGGAAATTCACCCCTCCACTTT
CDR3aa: CASRESGNSPLHF

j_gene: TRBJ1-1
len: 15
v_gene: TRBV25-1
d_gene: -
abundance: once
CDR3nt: TGTGCCAGCAGTGATTCGAGTCTGGGCGACACTGAAGCTTTCTTT
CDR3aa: CASSDSSLGDTEAFF

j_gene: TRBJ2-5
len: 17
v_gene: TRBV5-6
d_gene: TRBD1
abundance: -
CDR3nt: TGTGCCAGCAGCCCCGGTCGGGACAGGGATCGTCAAGAGACCCAGTACTTC
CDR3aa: CASSPGRDRDRQETQYF

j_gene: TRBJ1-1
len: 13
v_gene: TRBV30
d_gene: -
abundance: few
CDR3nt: TGTGCCTGGAGTGACCTCAGGAATACTGAAGCTTTCTTT
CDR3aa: CAWSDLRNTEAFF

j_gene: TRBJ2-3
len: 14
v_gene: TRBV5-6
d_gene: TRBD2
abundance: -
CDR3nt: TGTGCCAGCAGCTTGGAGCGGGGTCGGGGTACGCAGTATTTT
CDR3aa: CASSLERGRGTQYF

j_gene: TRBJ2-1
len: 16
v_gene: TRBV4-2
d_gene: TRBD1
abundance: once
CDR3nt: TGTGCCAGCAGCACCCACAGGGGGTTCAACGACAATGAGCAGTTCTTC
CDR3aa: CASSTHRGFNDNEQFF

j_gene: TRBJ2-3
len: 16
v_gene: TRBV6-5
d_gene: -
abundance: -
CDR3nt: TGTGCCAGCAGTTATACAGGGGCGGGAGGCCCAGATACGCAGTATTTT
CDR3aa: CASSYTGAGGPDTQYF

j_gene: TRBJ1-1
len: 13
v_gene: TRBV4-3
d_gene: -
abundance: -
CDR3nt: TGCGCCAGCAGCCAAGACCAGGGCACTGAAGCTTTCTTT
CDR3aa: CASSQDQGTEAFF

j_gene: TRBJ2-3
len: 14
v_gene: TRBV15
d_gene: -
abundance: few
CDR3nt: TGTGCCACCAGCGCACAGGGGGAGGGAGATACGCAGTATTTT
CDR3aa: CATSAQGEGDTQYF

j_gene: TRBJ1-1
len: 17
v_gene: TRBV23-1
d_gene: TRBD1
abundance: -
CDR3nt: TGCGCCAGCAGTCAACCGTGCAAGGGACAGGGGGACACTGAAGCTTTCTTT
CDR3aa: CASSQPCKGQGDTEAFF

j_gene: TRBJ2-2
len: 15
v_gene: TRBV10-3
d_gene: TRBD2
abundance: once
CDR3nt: TGTGCCATCAGGGTCGCTGCGGGAGGCACCGGGGAGCTGTTTTTT
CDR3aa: CAIRVAAGGTGELFF

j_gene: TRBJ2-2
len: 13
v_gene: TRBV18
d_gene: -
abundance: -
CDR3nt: TGTGCCAGCTCACCCGGACTGACCGGGGAGCTGTTTTTT
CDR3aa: CASSPGLTGELFF

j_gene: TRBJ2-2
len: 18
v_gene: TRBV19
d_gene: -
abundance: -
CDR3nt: TGTGCCAGTAGTTCCGTGGCGGTTGCAAAGCGGCACACCGGGGAGCTGTTTTTT
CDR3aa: CASSSVAVAKRHTGELFF

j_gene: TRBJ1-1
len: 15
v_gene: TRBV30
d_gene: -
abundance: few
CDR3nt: TGTGCCTGGAGTGTACGGAGTAGGCTGAACACTGAAGCTTTCTTT
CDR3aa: CAWSVRSRLNTEAFF

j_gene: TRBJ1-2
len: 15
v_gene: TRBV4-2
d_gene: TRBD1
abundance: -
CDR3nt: TGTGCCAGCAGCCGATCCGGGACAGGAAACGATGGCTACACCTTC
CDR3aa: CASSRSGTGNDGYTF

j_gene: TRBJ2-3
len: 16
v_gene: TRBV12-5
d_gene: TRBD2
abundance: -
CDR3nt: TGTGCTAGTGGTCAGGGCGGGGGAGCTAGCACAGATACGCAGTATTTT
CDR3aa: CASGQGGGASTDTQYF

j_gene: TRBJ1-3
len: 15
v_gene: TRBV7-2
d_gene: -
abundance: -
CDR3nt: TGTGCCAGCAGCTTAAACCGAGGCCTGGGAAACACCATATATTTT
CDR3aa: CASSLNRGLGNTIYF

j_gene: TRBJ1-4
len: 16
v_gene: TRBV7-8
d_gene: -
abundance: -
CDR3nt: TGTGCCAGCAGCCTTAATCCGGTCTCTCCACCCGGGAAACTGTTTTTT
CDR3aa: CASSLNPVSPPGKLFF

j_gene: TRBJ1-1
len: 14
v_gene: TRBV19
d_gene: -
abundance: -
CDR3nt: TGTGCCAGTAGTATAGATCCCCTGAGGACTGAAGCTTTCTTT
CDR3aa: CASSIDPLRTEAFF

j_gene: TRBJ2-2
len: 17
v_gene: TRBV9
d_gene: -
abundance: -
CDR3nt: TGTGCCAGCAGCAACAAAGGCAGGACAGCGAACACCGGGGAGCTGTTTTTT
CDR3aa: CASSNKGRTANTGELFF

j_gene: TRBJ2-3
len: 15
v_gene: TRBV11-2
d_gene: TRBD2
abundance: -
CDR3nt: TGTGCCAGCAGCTCGCAGCGGGAGGGGAGGGATACGCAGTATTTT
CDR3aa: CASSSQREGRDTQYF